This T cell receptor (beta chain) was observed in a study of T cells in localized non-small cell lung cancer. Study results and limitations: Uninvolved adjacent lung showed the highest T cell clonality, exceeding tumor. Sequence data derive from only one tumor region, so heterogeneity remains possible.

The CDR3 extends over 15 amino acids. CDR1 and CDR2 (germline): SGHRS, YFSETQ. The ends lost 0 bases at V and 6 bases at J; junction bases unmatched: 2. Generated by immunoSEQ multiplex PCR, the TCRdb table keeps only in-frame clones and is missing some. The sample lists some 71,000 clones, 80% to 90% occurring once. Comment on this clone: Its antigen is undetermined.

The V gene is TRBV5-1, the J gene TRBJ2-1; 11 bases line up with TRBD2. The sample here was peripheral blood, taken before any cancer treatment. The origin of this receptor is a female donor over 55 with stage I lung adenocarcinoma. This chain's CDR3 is CASSLGLAGLNEQFF. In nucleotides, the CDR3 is TGCGCCAGCAGCTTGGGACTAGCGGGACTCAATGAGCAGTTCTTC. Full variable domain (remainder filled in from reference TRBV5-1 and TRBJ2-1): KAGVTQTPRYLIKTRGQQVTLSCSPISGHRSVSWYQQTPGQGLQFLFEYFSETQRNKGNFPGRFSGRQFSNSRSEMNVSTLELGDSALYLCASSLGLAGLNEQFFGPGTRLTVL.